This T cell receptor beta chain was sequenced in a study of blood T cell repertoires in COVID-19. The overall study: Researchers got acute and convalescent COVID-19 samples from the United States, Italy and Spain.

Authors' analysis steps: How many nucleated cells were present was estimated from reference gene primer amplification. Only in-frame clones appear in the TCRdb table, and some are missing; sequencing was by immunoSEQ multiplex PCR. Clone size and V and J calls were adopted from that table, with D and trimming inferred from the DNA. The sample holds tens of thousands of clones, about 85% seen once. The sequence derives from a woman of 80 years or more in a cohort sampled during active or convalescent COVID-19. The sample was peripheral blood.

CDR3: CASSQGSGQNYEQYF. The CDR3 DNA reads as TGTGCCAGCAGCCAAGGTTCGGGACAGAACTACGAGCAGTACTTC. This chain joins TRBV3-1 (or the pseudogene TRBV3-2) and TRBJ2-7; TRBD1 aligns across 7 bases. With V trimmed by 1 base and J by 3 bases, 6 bases remained unmatched. Germline CDR1 reads LGHDT; CDR2 reads YNNKEL (reference sequence). The length of the CDR3 is 15 residues.